This TCR beta chain was recovered during a study of cytomegalovirus exposure and HLA in healthy donors. General study results and limits: HLA alleles were associated with 18,000 or so TCR beta sequences in a later analysis at 0.05 false discovery rate.

Primers: 60 Vbeta forward and 13 Jbeta reverse. Clones were sequenced by immunoSEQ multiplex PCR, and TCRdb holds only the in-frame ones, with some missing. This sample has about 150,000 clones, with roughly 80% found just once. With respect to this clone: Its antigen is undetermined.

Healthy people donating bone marrow made up the donors. The germline CDR1 and CDR2 sequences are SGDLS and YYNGEE. With V trimmed by 0 bases and J by 6 bases, 2 bases remained unmatched. The CDR3 loop spans 15 amino acids. Sample: PBMCs. This sequence originates from a man aged 35 to 55 in good health and CMV-seropositive. This chain joins TRBV9 and TRBJ2-2; TRBD2 aligns across 10 bases. CDR3 coding DNA: TGTGCCAGCAGCGTAGCTAGCGGGAGCGCCGGGGAGCTGTTTTTT. Encoded protein: CASSVASGSAGELFF.